These 20 T cell receptor beta chains originate from one sample sequenced in a study of blood T cell repertoires in COVID-19. TCRdb's copy holds only in-frame clones and misses some; the assay was immunoSEQ multiplex PCR. The sample consists of 150,000 to 200,000 clones, about 80% of them appearing once. The sequenced material came from PBMCs or T cells enriched from blood (not recorded which). Receptor source: a woman in her 70s in a cohort exposed to, infected with or recovered from COVID-19 (not recorded which).

The DNA for the CDR3 is TGTGCCAGCAGCTTAGACAGGGGACTAGCGGGAGGATGGGAGACCCAGTACTTC. This gives the protein CASSLDRGLAGGWETQYF. The V and J genes are TRBV11-2 and TRBJ2-5; TRBD2 matches at 15 bases. The CDR3 totals 18 residues. V lost 0 bases, J lost 5 bases, and 7 bases stayed unmatched. Germline V gene data show CDR1 as SGHAT and CDR2 as FQNNGV.

The rearrangement links TRBV5-1 to TRBJ2-3; D is undetermined. Germline V CDR1 and CDR2: SGHRS, YFSETQ. V dropped 0 bases and J dropped 5 bases, with 4 bases sitting between them. There are 12 residues in the CDR3. The CDR3 here is CASSLGRDTQYF. In DNA form, the CDR3 reads TGCGCCAGCAGCTTGGGCAGAGATACGCAGTATTTT.

This clone showed up just once. The rearrangement uses TRBV2 and TRBJ2-5; 7 bases line up with TRBD1. Germline V gene lookup returns CDR1 SNHLY and CDR2 FYNNEI. The CDR3 length is 15 residues. With 4 bases clipped from V and 2 bases from J, the junction kept 7 bases outside the gene matches. CDR3 protein: CASSALTGQQETQYF. The CDR3 DNA reads as TGTGCCAGCAGTGCTTTAACGGGACAGCAAGAGACCCAGTACTTC.

The V call is TRBV29-1, the J call TRBJ2-3; tentative D call: TRBD1 (5 bases). The CDR3 is 12 amino acids. Germline V gene lookup returns CDR1 SQVTM and CDR2 ANQGSEA. CDR3 residues: CPDSLSTDTQYF. The CDR3 coding sequence is TGCCCCGACAGTTTGAGCACAGATACGCAGTATTTT.

The chain recombines TRBV7-6 with TRBJ1-1; D call uncertain. The CDR3 is 14 amino acids. Germline V CDR1 and CDR2: SGHVS, FNYEAQ. Trimming removed 1 base at V and 4 bases at J, with 10 bases between. The DNA of the CDR3 is TGTGCCAGCAGCTTAGGAGGTCCGGGCACTGAAGCTTTCTTT. Translated: CASSLGGPGTEAFF. Variable domain in full (rest from reference TRBV7-6 and TRBJ1-1): GAGVSQSPRYKVTKRGQDVALRCDPISGHVSLYWYRQALGQGPEFLTYFNYEAQQDKSGLPNDRFSAERPEGSISTLTIQRTEQRDSAMYRCASSLGGPGTEAFFGQGTRLTVV.

This clone was counted a few times. Compared with germline, one end of the junction differs, possibly owing to a read error. The V gene is TRBV11-2, the J gene TRBJ1-2, with TRBD1 as a possible D gene (6 bases). CDR3 length: 11 amino acids. From germline, CDR1 is SGHAT and CDR2 FQNNGV. The CDR3 loop reads CASSESPTGFF. CDR3 DNA sequence: TGTGCCAGCAGCGAAAGTCCTACAGGGTTCTTC.

The chain joins TRBV19 to TRBJ2-1; maybe TRBD1 (6 bases). Germline V gene data show CDR1 as LNHDA and CDR2 as SQIVND (reference sequence). This CDR3 spans 13 amino acids. The V end was cut by 7 bases, the J end by 5 bases, with 12 bases between. CDR3 coding DNA: TGTGCCAGTAAGGGGACACTCCACAATGAGCAGTTCTTC. Encoded protein: CASKGTLHNEQFF.

CDR3 amino acids: CASSPPGWGLNQPQHF. In DNA, the CDR3 is TGTGCCAGCTCACCTCCAGGGTGGGGTTTGAATCAGCCCCAGCATTTT. The chain recombines TRBV18 with TRBJ1-5; tentative D call: TRBD1 (5 bases). V was trimmed by 3 bases and J by 4 bases, leaving 16 bases between them. Germline loops: CDR1 KGHSH, CDR2 LQKENI. The CDR3 is 16 amino acids.

The rearrangement joins TRBV6-2 or TRBV6-3 to TRBJ1-4; maybe TRBD1 (5 bases). V was cut by 5 bases and J by 8 bases, with 18 bases left in between. The CDR3 consists of 15 residues. Per the germline V gene, CDR1 is MNHEY and CDR2 is SVGEGT. The CDR3 sequence: CASSPHGREGEKLFF. The CDR3 coding sequence is TGTGCCAGCAGTCCACACGGCAGGGAGGGGGAAAAACTGTTTTTT.

The rearrangement joins TRBV7-3 to TRBJ1-6; D possibly corresponds to TRBD1 (6 bases). Germline assignment: CDR1 SGHTA and CDR2 FQGTGA. This CDR3 contains 15 residues. The V gene lost 4 bases and the J gene lost 1 base, with 8 bases spanning the gap. The CDR3 DNA reads TGTGCCAGCAGCTCACAGGGTTCCTATAATTCACCCCTCCACTTT. It is translated as CASSSQGSYNSPLHF. Variable domain in full (rest from reference TRBV7-3 and TRBJ1-6): GAGVSQTPSNKVTEKGKYVELRCDPISGHTALYWYRQSLGQGPEFLIYFQGTGAADDSGLPNDRFFAVRPEGSVSTLKIQRTERGDSAVYLCASSSQGSYNSPLHFGNGTRLTVT.

The chain joins TRBV9 to TRBJ1-5; weak D call: TRBD1 (6 bases). Germline V gene lookup returns CDR1 SGDLS and CDR2 YYNGEE. V lost 0 bases and J 7 bases, leaving 14 bases between the germline ends. The length of the CDR3 is 15 residues. In DNA form, the CDR3 reads TGTGCCAGCAGCGTAGGTAACAGGGCGGACCAGCCCCAGCATTTT. Protein product: CASSVGNRADQPQHF.

The chain recombines TRBV5-4 with TRBJ2-7; TRBD1 matches at 7 bases. V was pared by 1 base and J by 2 bases, with 6 bases of the junction left unmatched. This CDR3 is built from 15 residues. From germline, CDR1 is SGHNT and CDR2 YYREEE (reference sequence). Here the CDR3 DNA reads TGTGCCAGCAGCTTGTCAACAGGGGTGGCCTACGAGCAGTACTTC. Encoded protein: CASSLSTGVAYEQYF.

This clone showed up just once. The chain has TRBV9 and TRBJ2-3; TRBD2 matches at 8 bases. Trimming cost V 4 bases and J 2 bases; bases outside gene matches: 6. This CDR3 is 15 amino acids long. Germline V CDR1 and CDR2: SGDLS, YYNGEE. In DNA, the CDR3 is TGTGCCAGCAGCCTTGGCGGACTAGCCACAGATACGCAGTATTTT. The encoded protein is CASSLGGLATDTQYF.

This clone was recorded a few times. Distinct nucleotide sequences in the sample also encode this CDR3. V and J are TRBV28 and TRBJ1-5; 9 bases match TRBD1. The germline V gene has CDR1 MDHEN and CDR2 SYDVKM. The CDR3 length is 15 residues. After removal of 3 bases from V and 6 bases from J, the junction contained 6 bases not matched to a gene. The CDR3 nucleotides are TGTGCCAGCAGTTTGGGACAGGGTTTTCGTCAGCCCCAGCATTTT. Its protein product is CASSLGQGFRQPQHF. The variable domain in full, completed from reference TRBV28 and TRBJ1-5, reads DVKVTQSSRYLVKRTGEKVFLECVQDMDHENMFWYRQDPGLGLRLIYFSYDVKMKEKGDIPEGYSVSREKKERFSLILESASTNQTSMYLCASSLGQGFRQPQHFGDGTRLSIL.

V and J are TRBV19 and TRBJ1-5; no reliable D call. Trimming pared 3 bases from V and 5 bases from J, leaving 5 bases between. The CDR3 contains 12 residues. Per the germline V gene, CDR1 is LNHDA and CDR2 is SQIVND (reference sequence). The CDR3 spells CASSMRDQPQHF. CDR3 DNA: TGTGCCAGTAGTATGAGGGATCAGCCCCAGCATTTT.

J is TRBJ1-5 and V is TRBV7-9; 9 nucleotides agree with TRBD1. The germline V gene encodes CDR1 SEHNR and CDR2 FQNEAQ (reference sequence). The CDR3 runs to 17 residues. Trimming removed 5 bases from V and 2 bases from J; junction bases left unmatched: 10. CDR3 region: CASSLGQGIVRNQPQHF. CDR3 DNA sequence: TGTGCCAGCAGCCTAGGACAGGGGATTGTTCGCAATCAGCCCCAGCATTTT.

In this sample, this clone turned up once. The chain carries TRBV6-5 and TRBJ2-2; D is undetermined. CDR1 MNHEY and CDR2 SVGAGI come from the germline V gene. Trimming took off 6 bases at V and 2 bases at J, with 4 bases between the two ends. CDR3 size: 12 residues. In nucleotides, the CDR3 is TGTGCCAGCAGGGCTAACACCGGGGAGCTGTTTTTT. It codes for CASRANTGELFF.

This sequence joins TRBV5-1 and TRBJ2-2, with TRBD2 matching 9 bases. The CDR3 extends over 21 amino acids. Looked up from germline, CDR1 is SGHRS and CDR2 is YFSETQ. The V segment lost 5 bases and the J segment 4 bases; nucleotides outside the gene matches: 24. In nucleotides, the CDR3 is TGCGCCAGCAGATCCCACGGGGGGAGAACGGGACTAGCATATAGCACCGGGGAGCTGTTTTTT. It translates to CASRSHGGRTGLAYSTGELFF.

A single count supports this clone. The chain has TRBV20-1 and TRBJ2-3; TRBD2 agrees at 7 bases. J lost 1 base, V lost 3 bases, and 10 bases had no gene match. CDR3 length: 16 amino acids. The germline V gene encodes CDR1 DFQATT and CDR2 SNEGSKA (reference sequence). The CDR3 spells CSASSVAGHRTDTQYF. The DNA of the CDR3 is TGCAGTGCTAGTTCGGTAGCGGGTCACCGCACAGATACGCAGTATTTT.

This chain uses TRBV30 with TRBJ1-6, with a possible D match to TRBD1 (6 bases). This CDR3 comprises 16 residues. Trimming stripped 4 bases from V and 3 bases from J, with 16 bases between. Per germline, CDR1 GTSNPN and CDR2 SVGIG (reference sequence). The CDR3 here is CAWTRGIRHYNSPLHF. The CDR3 coding sequence is TGTGCCTGGACCAGGGGAATACGACACTATAATTCACCCCTCCACTTT.